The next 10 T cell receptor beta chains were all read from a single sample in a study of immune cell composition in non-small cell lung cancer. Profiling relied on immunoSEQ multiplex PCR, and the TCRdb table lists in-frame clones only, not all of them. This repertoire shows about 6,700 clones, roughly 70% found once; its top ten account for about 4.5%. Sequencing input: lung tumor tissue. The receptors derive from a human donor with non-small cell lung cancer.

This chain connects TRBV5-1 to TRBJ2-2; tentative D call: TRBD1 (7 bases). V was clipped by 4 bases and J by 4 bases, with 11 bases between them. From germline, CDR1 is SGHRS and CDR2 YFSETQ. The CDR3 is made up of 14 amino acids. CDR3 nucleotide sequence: TGCGCCAGCAGCCGGGGGACAGTCACCGGGGAGCTGTTTTTT. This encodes CASSRGTVTGELFF.

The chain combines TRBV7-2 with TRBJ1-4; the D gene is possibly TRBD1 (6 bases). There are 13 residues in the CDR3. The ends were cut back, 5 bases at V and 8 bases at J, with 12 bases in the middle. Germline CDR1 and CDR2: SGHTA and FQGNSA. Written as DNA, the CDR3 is TGTGCCAGCAGCACGCGAACAGGGGAAAAACTGTTTTTT. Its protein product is CASSTRTGEKLFF.

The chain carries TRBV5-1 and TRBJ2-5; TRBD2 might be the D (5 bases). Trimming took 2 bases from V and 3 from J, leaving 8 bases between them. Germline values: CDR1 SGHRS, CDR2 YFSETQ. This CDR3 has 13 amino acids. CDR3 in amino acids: CASSLGAEETQYF. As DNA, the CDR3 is TGCGCCAGCAGCTTAGGAGCGGAAGAGACCCAGTACTTC.

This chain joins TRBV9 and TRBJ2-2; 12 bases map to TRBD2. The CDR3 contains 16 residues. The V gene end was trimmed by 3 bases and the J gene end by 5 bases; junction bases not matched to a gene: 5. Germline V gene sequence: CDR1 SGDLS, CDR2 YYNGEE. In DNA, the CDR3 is TGTGCCAGCAGCGCCCTGACTAGCGGGAGTACCGGGGAGCTGTTTTTT. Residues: CASSALTSGSTGELFF.

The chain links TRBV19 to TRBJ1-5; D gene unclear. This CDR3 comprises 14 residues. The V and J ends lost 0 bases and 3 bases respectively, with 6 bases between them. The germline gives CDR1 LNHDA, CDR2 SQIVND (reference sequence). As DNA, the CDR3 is TGTGCCAGTAGTATAGACCAGATCAATCAGCCCCAGCATTTT. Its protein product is CASSIDQINQPQHF.

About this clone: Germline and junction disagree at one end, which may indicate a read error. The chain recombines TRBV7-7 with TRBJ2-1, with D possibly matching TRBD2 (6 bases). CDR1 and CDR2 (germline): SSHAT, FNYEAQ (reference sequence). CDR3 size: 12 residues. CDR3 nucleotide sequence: TGTGCTAGCAGCTTAGCCGGGGGTGAGCAGTTCTTC. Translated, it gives CASSLAGGEQFF.

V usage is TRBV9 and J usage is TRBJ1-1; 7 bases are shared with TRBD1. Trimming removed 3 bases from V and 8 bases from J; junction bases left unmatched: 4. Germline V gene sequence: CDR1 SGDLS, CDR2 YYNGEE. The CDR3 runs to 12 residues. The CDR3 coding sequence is TGTGCCAGCAGCGGGGGGGACAGCGAAGCTTTCTTT. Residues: CASSGGDSEAFF.

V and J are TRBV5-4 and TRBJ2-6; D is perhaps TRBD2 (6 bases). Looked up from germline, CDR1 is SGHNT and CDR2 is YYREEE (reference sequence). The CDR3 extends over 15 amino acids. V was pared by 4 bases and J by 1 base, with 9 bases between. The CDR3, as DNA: TGTGCCAGCAGCCCACGGGGGTCTGGGGCCAACGTCCTGACTTTC. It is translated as CASSPRGSGANVLTF. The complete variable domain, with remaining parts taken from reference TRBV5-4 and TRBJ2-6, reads ETGVTQSPTHLIKTRGQQVTLRCSSQSGHNTVSWYQQALGQGPQFIFQYYREEENGRGNFPPRFSGLQFPNYSSELNVNALELDDSALYLCASSPRGSGANVLTFGAGSRLTVL.

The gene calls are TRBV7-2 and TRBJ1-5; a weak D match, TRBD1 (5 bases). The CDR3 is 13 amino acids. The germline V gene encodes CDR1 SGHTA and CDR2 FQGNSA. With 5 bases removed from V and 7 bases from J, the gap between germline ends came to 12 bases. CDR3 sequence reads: CASSHSKGQPQHF. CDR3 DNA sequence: TGTGCCAGCAGCCATAGCAAGGGGCAGCCCCAGCATTTT.

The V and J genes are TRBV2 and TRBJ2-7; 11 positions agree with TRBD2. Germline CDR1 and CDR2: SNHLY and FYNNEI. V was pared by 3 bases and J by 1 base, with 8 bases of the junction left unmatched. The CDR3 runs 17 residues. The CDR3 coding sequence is TGTGCCAGCAGTGACGGTAGCGGGGGGGGTCGATCCTACGAGCAGTACTTC. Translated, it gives CASSDGSGGGRSYEQYF.